This T cell receptor (beta chain) appears in the sequencing data of a study of shared clonotypes between healthy human individuals. Assay: immunoSEQ multiplex PCR; the TCRdb copy retains only in-frame clones and omits some. Here the sample spans approximately 1.5 million clones, approximately 98% being singletons. V lost 1 base and J lost 7, with 13 bases in between. Germline V gene sequence: CDR1 LGHNA, CDR2 YSLEER. This CDR3 has 15 residues. The source material was naive CD4+ T cells sorted from blood. Subset defined: CD45RA+ positively selected. The TCR was taken from a man aged 30 to 39 in good health. V usage is TRBV4-3 and J usage is TRBJ2-2, with D tentatively TRBD1 (5 bases). CDR3 protein: CASSQGLWGLGELFF. The CDR3 DNA reads TGCGCCAGCAGCCAAGGGCTTTGGGGCCTCGGGGAGCTGTTTTTT.